This T cell receptor (beta chain) was documented in a study of blood T cell repertoires in COVID-19. Study background: The study drew acute and convalescent COVID-19 samples from the United States, Italy and Spain. The cDNA or gDNA used as material had been derived from T cells, B-cell-depleted T cells, or PBMCs.

Per the authors' pipeline: Amplification from reference gene primers served as the basis for estimated nucleated cell counts. The assay was immunoSEQ multiplex PCR, and TCRdb's table has in-frame clones only and misses some. That table gives V, J and clone size, and the DNA gave D and trimming. This table has 270,000 or so clones, roughly 89% appearing once. Germline loops: CDR1 SGHRS, CDR2 YFSETQ. CDR3 length: 15 residues. The J segment lost 5 bases and the V segment lost 2 bases, leaving 2 bases of the junction unmatched. While infection was still active, Seattle patients were enrolled and then followed longitudinally.

The chain joins TRBV5-1 to TRBJ2-2; TRBD1 matches at 11 bases. The specimen sequenced was peripheral blood. The clonotype was recovered from an older woman with COVID-19, enrolled during active disease. CDR3 protein: CASSLGTGGTGELFF. CDR3 in DNA: TGCGCCAGCAGCTTAGGGACAGGGGGGACCGGGGAGCTGTTTTTT.